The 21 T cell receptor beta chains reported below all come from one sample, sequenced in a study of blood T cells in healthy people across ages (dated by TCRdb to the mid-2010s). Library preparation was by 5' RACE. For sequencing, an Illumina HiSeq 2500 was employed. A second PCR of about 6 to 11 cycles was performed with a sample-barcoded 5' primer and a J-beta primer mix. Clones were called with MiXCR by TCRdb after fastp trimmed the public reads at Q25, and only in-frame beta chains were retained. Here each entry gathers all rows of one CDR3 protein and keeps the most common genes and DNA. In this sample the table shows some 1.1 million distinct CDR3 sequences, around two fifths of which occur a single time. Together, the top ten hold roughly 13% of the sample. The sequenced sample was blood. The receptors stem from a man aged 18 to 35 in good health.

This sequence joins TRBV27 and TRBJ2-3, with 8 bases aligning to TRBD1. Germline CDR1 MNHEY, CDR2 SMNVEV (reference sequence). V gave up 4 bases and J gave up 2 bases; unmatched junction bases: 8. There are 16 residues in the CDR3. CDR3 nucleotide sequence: TGTGCCAGCAGTTCCCCGACAGGGGTGGACACAGATACGCAGTATTTT. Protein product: CASSSPTGVDTDTQYF.

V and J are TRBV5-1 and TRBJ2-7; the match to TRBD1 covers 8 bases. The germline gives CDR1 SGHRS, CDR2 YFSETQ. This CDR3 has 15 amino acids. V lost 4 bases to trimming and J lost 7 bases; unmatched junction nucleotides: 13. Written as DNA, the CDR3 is TGCGCCAGCAGCCAAAGACAGGGGACGAGAAATGAGCAGTACTTC. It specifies CASSQRQGTRNEQYF.

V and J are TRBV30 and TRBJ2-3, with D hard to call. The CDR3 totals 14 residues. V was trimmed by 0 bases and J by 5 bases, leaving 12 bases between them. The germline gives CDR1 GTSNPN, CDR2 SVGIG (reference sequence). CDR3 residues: CAWSVSLGVDTQYF. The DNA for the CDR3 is TGTGCCTGGAGTGTCTCTTTAGGTGTAGATACGCAGTATTTT.

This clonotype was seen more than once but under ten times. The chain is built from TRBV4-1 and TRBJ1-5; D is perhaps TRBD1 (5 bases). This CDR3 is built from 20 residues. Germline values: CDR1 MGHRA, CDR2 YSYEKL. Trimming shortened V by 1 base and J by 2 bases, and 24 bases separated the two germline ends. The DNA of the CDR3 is TGCGCCAGCAGCCAAGGTCATTATCGGGGCTTGAAGCCGGGCAATCAGCCCCAGCATTTT. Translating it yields CASSQGHYRGLKPGNQPQHF.

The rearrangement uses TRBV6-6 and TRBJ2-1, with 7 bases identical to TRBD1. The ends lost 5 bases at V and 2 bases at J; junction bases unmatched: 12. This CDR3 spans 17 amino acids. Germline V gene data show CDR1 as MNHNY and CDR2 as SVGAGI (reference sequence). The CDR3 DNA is TGTGCCAGCAGTCAAAGGAGTCGGGACAGCACCTACAATGAGCAGTTCTTC. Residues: CASSQRSRDSTYNEQFF.

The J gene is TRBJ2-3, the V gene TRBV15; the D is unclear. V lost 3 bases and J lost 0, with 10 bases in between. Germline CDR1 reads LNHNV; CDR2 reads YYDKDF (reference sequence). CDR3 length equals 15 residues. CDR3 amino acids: CATSRYSSSTDTQYF. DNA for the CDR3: TGTGCCACCAGCAGGTACTCGTCTAGCACAGATACGCAGTATTTT.

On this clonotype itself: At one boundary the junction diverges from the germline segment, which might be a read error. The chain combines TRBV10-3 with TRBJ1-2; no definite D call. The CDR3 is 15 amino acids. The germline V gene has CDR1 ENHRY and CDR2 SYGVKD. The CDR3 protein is CAVSESTLPRYGYTF. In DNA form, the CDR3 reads TGTGCCGTCAGTGAGTCGACTCTCCCGAGATATGGCTACACCTTC.

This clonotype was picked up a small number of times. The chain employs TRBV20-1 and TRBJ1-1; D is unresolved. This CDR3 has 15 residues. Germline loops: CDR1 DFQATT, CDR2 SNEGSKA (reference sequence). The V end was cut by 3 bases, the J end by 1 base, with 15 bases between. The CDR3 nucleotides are TGCAGTGCTAGTTCGGTCAGGAGAGGGAACACTGAAGCTTTCTTT. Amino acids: CSASSVRRGNTEAFF.

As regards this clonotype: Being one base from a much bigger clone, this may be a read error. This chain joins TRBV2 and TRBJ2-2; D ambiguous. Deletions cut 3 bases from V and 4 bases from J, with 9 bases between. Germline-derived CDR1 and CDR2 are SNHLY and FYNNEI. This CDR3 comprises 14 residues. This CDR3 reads CASSDDRSTGELFF. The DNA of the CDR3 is TGTGCCAGCAGTGACGATCGGAGCACCGGGGAGCTGTTTTTT.

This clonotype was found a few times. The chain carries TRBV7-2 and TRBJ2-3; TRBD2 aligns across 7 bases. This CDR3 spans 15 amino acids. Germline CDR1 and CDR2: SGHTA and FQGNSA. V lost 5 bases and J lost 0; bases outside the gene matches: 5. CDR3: CASSHRAGSTDTQYF. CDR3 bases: TGTGCCAGCAGCCATCGAGCGGGGAGCACAGATACGCAGTATTTT.

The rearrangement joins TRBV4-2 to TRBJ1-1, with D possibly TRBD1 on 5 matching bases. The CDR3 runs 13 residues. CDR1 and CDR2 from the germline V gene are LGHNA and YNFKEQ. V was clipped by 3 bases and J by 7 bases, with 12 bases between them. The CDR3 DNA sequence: TGTGCCAGCAGCCACTTACGACAGAATGAAGCTTTCTTT. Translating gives CASSHLRQNEAFF.

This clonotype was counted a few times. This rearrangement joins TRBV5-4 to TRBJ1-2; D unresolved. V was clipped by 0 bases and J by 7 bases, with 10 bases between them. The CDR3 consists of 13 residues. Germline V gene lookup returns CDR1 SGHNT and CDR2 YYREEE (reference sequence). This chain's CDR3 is CASSLGARLGYTF. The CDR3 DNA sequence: TGTGCCAGCAGCTTGGGCGCCCGACTTGGCTACACCTTC.

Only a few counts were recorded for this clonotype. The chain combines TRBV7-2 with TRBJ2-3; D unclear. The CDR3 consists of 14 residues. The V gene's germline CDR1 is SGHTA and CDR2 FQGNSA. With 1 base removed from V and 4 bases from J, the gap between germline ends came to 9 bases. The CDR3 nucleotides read TGTGCCAGCAGCTTAGTCGGCGCGGCAGATACGCAGTATTTT. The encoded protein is CASSLVGAADTQYF.

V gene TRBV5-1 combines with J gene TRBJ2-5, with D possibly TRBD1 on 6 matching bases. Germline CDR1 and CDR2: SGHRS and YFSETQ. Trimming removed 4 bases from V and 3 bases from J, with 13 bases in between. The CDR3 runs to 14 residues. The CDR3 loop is CASSVQGREETQYF. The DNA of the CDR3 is TGCGCCAGCAGCGTACAGGGACGGGAAGAGACCCAGTACTTC.

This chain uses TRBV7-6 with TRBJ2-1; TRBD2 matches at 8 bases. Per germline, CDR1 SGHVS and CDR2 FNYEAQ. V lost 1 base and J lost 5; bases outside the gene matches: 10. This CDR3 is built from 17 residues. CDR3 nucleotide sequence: TGTGCCAGCAGCTTAGTTATGTCGGGGGGGTTTGACAATGAGCAGTTCTTC. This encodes CASSLVMSGGFDNEQFF.

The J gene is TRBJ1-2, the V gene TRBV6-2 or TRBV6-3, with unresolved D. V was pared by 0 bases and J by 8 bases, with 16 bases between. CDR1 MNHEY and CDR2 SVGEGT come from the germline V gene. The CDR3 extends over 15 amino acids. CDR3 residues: CASSYSSSLARGYTF. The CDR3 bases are TGTGCCAGCAGTTACTCGAGTTCTCTAGCCCGGGGCTACACCTTC.

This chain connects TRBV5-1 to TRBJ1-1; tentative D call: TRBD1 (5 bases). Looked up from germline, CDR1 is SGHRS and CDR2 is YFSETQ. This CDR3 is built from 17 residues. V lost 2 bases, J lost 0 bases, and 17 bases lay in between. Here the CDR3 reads CASSFTTPGRMNTEAFF. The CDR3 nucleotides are TGCGCCAGCAGCTTCACTACCCCGGGACGGATGAACACTGAAGCTTTCTTT. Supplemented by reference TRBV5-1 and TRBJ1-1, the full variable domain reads KAGVTQTPRYLIKTRGQQVTLSCSPISGHRSVSWYQQTPGQGLQFLFEYFSETQRNKGNFPGRFSGRQFSNSRSEMNVSTLELGDSALYLCASSFTTPGRMNTEAFFGQGTRLTVV.

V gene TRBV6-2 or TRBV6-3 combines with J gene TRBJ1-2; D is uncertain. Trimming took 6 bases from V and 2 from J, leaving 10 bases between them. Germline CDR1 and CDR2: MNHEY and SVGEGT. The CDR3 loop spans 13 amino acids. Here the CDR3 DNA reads TGTGCCAGCAGAGCCTCGCCCAACTATGGCTACACCTTC. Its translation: CASRASPNYGYTF.

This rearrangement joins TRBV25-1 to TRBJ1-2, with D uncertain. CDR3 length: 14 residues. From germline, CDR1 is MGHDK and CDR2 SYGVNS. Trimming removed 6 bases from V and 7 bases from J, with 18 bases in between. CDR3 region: CASRGPNLLGGYTF. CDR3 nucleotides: TGTGCCAGCAGAGGCCCCAATCTCTTGGGTGGCTACACCTTC.

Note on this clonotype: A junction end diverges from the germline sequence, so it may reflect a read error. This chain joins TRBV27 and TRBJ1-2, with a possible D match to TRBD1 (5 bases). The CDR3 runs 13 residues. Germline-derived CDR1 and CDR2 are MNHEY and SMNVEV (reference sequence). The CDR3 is CASSPRRGNGHTF. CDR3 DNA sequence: TGTGCCAGCAGTCCCCGACGGGGCAATGGCCACACCTTC.

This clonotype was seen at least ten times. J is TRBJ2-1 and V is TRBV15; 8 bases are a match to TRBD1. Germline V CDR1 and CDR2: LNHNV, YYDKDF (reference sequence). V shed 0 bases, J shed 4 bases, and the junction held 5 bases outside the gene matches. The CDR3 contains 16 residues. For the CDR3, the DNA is TGTGCCACCAGCAGAGATACAGGACAGGGTTACAATGAGCAGTTCTTC. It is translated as CATSRDTGQGYNEQFF.